A single sample gave rise to the 16 T cell receptor beta chains below, sequenced in a study of OX40 agonist ivuxolimab in advanced cancers. Generated by immunoSEQ multiplex PCR, the TCRdb table keeps only in-frame clones and is missing some. The data contain 7,500 to 10,000 clones, less than 75% of them singletons. Sequenced here: CD4+ or CD8+ T cells sorted from blood, sampled in a trial of the OX40 agonist ivuxolimab. The receptors stem from an adult with an advanced solid tumor such as melanoma, head and neck, liver or kidney cancer.

The chain has TRBV2 and TRBJ2-1; 8 bases line up with TRBD2. The CDR3 contains 14 residues. The junction had 4 bases not matched to a gene; V was cut back by 7 bases and J by 2 bases. The V gene's germline CDR1 is SNHLY and CDR2 FYNNEI. CDR3 sequence: CASTERGTYNEQFF. The CDR3 DNA reads TGTGCCAGCACTGAGCGGGGGACCTACAATGAGCAGTTCTTC.

The rearrangement uses TRBV7-6 and TRBJ2-7; 10 positions agree with TRBD2. CDR1 and CDR2 from the germline V gene are SGHVS and FNYEAQ. This CDR3 contains 15 residues. The junction had 10 bases not matched to a gene; V was cut back by 5 bases and J by 6 bases. This CDR3 reads CASSGGSGGLIEQYF. The CDR3 DNA reads TGTGCCAGCAGCGGGGGTAGCGGGGGGTTGATCGAGCAGTACTTC.

The chain combines TRBV9 with TRBJ2-2; D call uncertain. The germline V and J ends were trimmed by 1 base and 0 bases, with 16 bases remaining between them. The CDR3 spans 18 residues. From germline, CDR1 is SGDLS and CDR2 YYNGEE. Here the CDR3 DNA reads TGTGCCAGCAGCGTATCGATCCGAGGCCTCGCGAACACCGGGGAGCTGTTTTTT. It encodes CASSVSIRGLANTGELFF.

This chain connects TRBV4-1 to TRBJ2-3, with D hard to call. Germline-derived CDR1 and CDR2 are MGHRA and YSYEKL. V lost 0 bases and J lost 11, with 12 bases in between. This CDR3 contains 13 residues. CDR3 protein: CASSQDMAAWQYF. The CDR3 DNA sequence: TGCGCCAGCAGCCAAGATATGGCGGCCTGGCAGTATTTT.

DNA for the CDR3: TGTGCCAGCAGTGTCAATGAGCAGTTCTTC. Protein: CASSVNEQFF. The chain has TRBV28 and TRBJ2-1; D ambiguous. This CDR3 is built from 10 residues. Deletions cut 5 bases from V and 6 bases from J, with 2 bases between. Germline values: CDR1 MDHEN, CDR2 SYDVKM. The whole variable domain, filled in from reference TRBV28 and TRBJ2-1, reads DVKVTQSSRYLVKRTGEKVFLECVQDMDHENMFWYRQDPGLGLRLIYFSYDVKMKEKGDIPEGYSVSREKKERFSLILESASTNQTSMYLCASSVNEQFFGPGTRLTVL.

The rearrangement joins TRBV6-5 to TRBJ2-1; D assignment may be TRBD1 or TRBD2 (5 bases each). Deletions cut 2 bases from V and 5 bases from J, with 10 bases between. The length of the CDR3 is 14 residues. CDR1 MNHEY and CDR2 SVGAGI come from the germline V gene. The CDR3 reads CASSYGAGHNEQFF. The CDR3 DNA is TGTGCCAGCAGTTACGGGGCGGGCCACAATGAGCAGTTCTTC.

The chain is built from TRBV7-3 and TRBJ2-7; 9 bases align to TRBD1. Germline V gives CDR1 SGHTA, CDR2 FQGTGA. The CDR3 contains 13 residues. With V trimmed by 4 bases and J by 6 bases, 4 bases remained unmatched. CDR3 coding DNA: TGTGCCAGCAGCTCTGGACAGGGGACCGAGCAGTACTTC. This sequence encodes CASSSGQGTEQYF.

The V and J genes are TRBV4-2 and TRBJ1-5; D not resolved. The V gene's germline CDR1 is LGHNA and CDR2 YNFKEQ. This CDR3 is built from 12 residues. V lost 5 bases and J 5 bases, leaving 7 bases between the germline ends. The CDR3 region is CASSLPDQPQHF. The CDR3 DNA reads TGTGCCAGCAGCTTGCCCGATCAGCCCCAGCATTTT.

The rearrangement links TRBV28 to TRBJ1-3; D not certain. V was trimmed by 8 bases and J by 8 bases, leaving 10 bases between them. The CDR3 totals 11 residues. Germline CDR1 is MDHEN and CDR2 is SYDVKM. The CDR3 coding sequence is TGTGCCAGCGGTTGGGGATACACCATATATTTT. Translation gives CASGWGYTIYF.

The chain recombines TRBV27 with TRBJ2-3; D gene ambiguous. The V gene's germline CDR1 is MNHEY and CDR2 SMNVEV (reference sequence). Deletions cut 5 bases from V and 3 bases from J, with 12 bases between. The CDR3 spans 14 residues. The CDR3 sequence: CASSLRAGTDTQYF. As DNA, the CDR3 is TGTGCCAGCAGTCTAAGGGCCGGAACAGATACGCAGTATTTT.

The rearrangement links TRBV14 to TRBJ2-7; 8 bases fit TRBD1. The CDR3 runs to 14 residues. Germline CDR1 and CDR2: SGHDN and FVKESK. The ends lost 5 bases at V and 3 bases at J; junction bases unmatched: 6. The chain's CDR3 is CASSWGQEIYEQYF. CDR3 sequence (DNA): TGTGCCAGCAGCTGGGGACAGGAGATCTACGAGCAGTACTTC.

This clone has only a few counts. The CDR3: CASSLVGTYEQYF. CDR3 sequence (DNA): TGTGCCAGCAGCTTGGTGGGGACCTACGAGCAGTACTTC. The chain uses TRBV5-7 and TRBJ2-7; no clear D gene. TRBV5-7 is recorded as an ORF, its role being uncertain. V dropped 0 bases and J dropped 2 bases, with 6 bases sitting between them. The CDR3 is 13 residues long.

J is TRBJ2-7 and V is TRBV6-5; maybe TRBD1 (6 bases). The CDR3 totals 13 residues. Germline lookup yields CDR1 MNHEY and CDR2 SVGAGI. Trimming took off 7 bases at V and 6 bases at J, with 16 bases between the two ends. DNA for the CDR3: TGTGCCAGCACTTGGCAGGGGTGGTTCGAGCAGTACTTC. This encodes CASTWQGWFEQYF.

The rearrangement uses TRBV7-9 and TRBJ2-7, with D perhaps matching TRBD1 (6 bases). CDR3 size: 14 residues. CDR1 SEHNR and CDR2 FQNEAQ come from the germline V gene (reference sequence). V dropped 10 bases and J dropped 4 bases, with 20 bases sitting between them. The CDR3 here is CATQEASGAYEQYF. In nucleotides, the CDR3 is TGTGCCACCCAGGAGGCTTCAGGGGCTTACGAGCAGTACTTC. Filled out from reference TRBV7-9 and TRBJ2-7, the complete variable domain reads DTGVSQNPRHKITKRGQNVTFRCDPISEHNRLYWYRQTLGQGPEFLTYFQNEAQLEKSRLLSDRFSAERPKGSFSTLEIQRTEQGDSAMYLCATQEASGAYEQYFGPGTRLTVT.

V usage is TRBV4-3 and J usage is TRBJ2-6, with D perhaps TRBD2 (5 bases). The V gene lost 3 bases and the J gene lost 3 bases, with 9 bases spanning the gap. The V gene's germline CDR1 is LGHNA and CDR2 YSLEER. CDR3 length: 15 amino acids. The DNA of the CDR3 is TGCGCCAGCAGCCATCTCGGGGATGGGGCCAACGTCCTGACTTTC. Translating gives CASSHLGDGANVLTF.

This clone has just a few counts. The CDR3 is CASSHPDYGYTF. The CDR3 DNA is TGCGCCAGCAGCCACCCTGACTATGGCTACACCTTC. This sequence joins TRBV4-1 and TRBJ1-2, with no clear D. V lost 3 bases, J lost 3 bases, and 5 bases lay in between. Germline values: CDR1 MGHRA, CDR2 YSYEKL. The CDR3 has 12 residues.